This T cell receptor beta chain emerged from a study of blood T cell repertoires in COVID-19. This clone was picked up a small number of times. After removal of 6 bases from V and 0 bases from J, the junction contained 13 bases not matched to a gene. This CDR3 region has 20 residues. CDR1 is MNHNY, CDR2 SVGAGI, per germline (reference sequence). Produced via immunoSEQ multiplex PCR; TCRdb's table is partial and in-frame only. This sample has about 220,000 clones, with 86% found just once. Sequencing used PBMCs or T cells enriched from blood (not recorded which). The TCR sequence derives from a woman aged 40 to 49 with acute COVID-19. The genes are TRBV6-6 and TRBJ2-1; 14 bases are a match to TRBD2. CDR3 amino acids: CASSSTRTSGGFSSYNEQFF. CDR3 DNA sequence: TGTGCCAGCAGCTCGACCCGGACTAGCGGGGGGTTTAGCTCCTACAATGAGCAGTTCTTC.